The next 19 T cell receptor beta chains were all read from a single sample in a study of CD8+ T cells in alopecia areata. Treatment indicated: oral pan-JAK inhibitor, 5-10 mg twice daily. RNA extraction and reverse transcription yielded cDNA as sequencing template. TCRdb keeps only in-frame clones here, not all; method: immunoSEQ multiplex PCR. The sample has around 100,000 clones, around 71% seen once. The sequencing used CD8+ T cells sorted from blood, collected between weeks 44 and 45, from a patient treated with tofacitinib. The source is a human donor with alopecia areata.

The chain links TRBV7-4 to TRBJ2-4; D unresolved. Deletions cut 4 bases from V and 9 bases from J, with 10 bases between. The germline V gene has CDR1 SGHVT and CDR2 SQSDAQ. There are 12 residues in the CDR3. CDR3 residues: CASSSPNCIQYF. The CDR3 bases are TGTGCCAGCAGCTCTCCTAATTGCATTCAGTACTTC.

V usage is TRBV15 and J usage is TRBJ1-5; D gene unclear. The ends were cut back, 8 bases at V and 0 bases at J, with 8 bases in the middle. Germline V gene lookup returns CDR1 LNHNV and CDR2 YYDKDF (reference sequence). This CDR3 spans 13 amino acids. For the CDR3, the DNA is TGTGCCACCGGCGGACCTAGCAATCAGCCCCAGCATTTT. Protein: CATGGPSNQPQHF.

The chain links TRBV4-3 to TRBJ1-6; D is uncertain. The V end was cut by 0 bases, the J end by 13 bases, with 16 bases between. The CDR3 is made up of 15 amino acids. The V gene's germline CDR1 is LGHNA and CDR2 YSLEER. The CDR3 region is CASSQDSNRPRPLHF. The CDR3 DNA reads TGCGCCAGCAGCCAAGACTCGAACCGGCCTAGGCCCCTCCACTTT.

The chain carries TRBV4-1 and TRBJ2-7; D perhaps matches TRBD1 (5 bases). The CDR3 length is 15 residues. V lost 6 bases, J lost 4 bases, and 19 bases lay in between. In germline, CDR1 is MGHRA, CDR2 YSYEKL. The CDR3 DNA reads TGCGCCAGCAGTCCCGGACATACCTCCGATTACGAGCAGTACTTC. This encodes CASSPGHTSDYEQYF.

The chain joins TRBV11-2 to TRBJ1-6, with TRBD1 as a possible D gene (5 bases). Trimming took off 0 bases at V and 7 bases at J, with 10 bases between the two ends. The length of the CDR3 is 15 residues. Germline V CDR1 and CDR2: SGHAT, FQNNGV. CDR3: CASSLDPGANSPLHF. The CDR3 DNA follows: TGTGCCAGCAGCTTAGACCCCGGGGCAAATTCACCCCTCCACTTT.

CDR3 sequence (DNA): TGTGCCATCAGTGAGGGGGCTATGAACACTGAAGCTTTCTTT. Encoded protein: CAISEGAMNTEAFF. This chain connects TRBV10-3 to TRBJ1-1; possibly TRBD1 for D (5 bases). Germline V lookup: CDR1 ENHRY, CDR2 SYGVKD. This CDR3 is 14 amino acids long. V was shortened by 2 bases and J by 0 bases, with 7 bases between the two germline ends.

The chain recombines TRBV27 with TRBJ1-5; D gene uncertain. In germline, CDR1 is MNHEY, CDR2 SMNVEV (reference sequence). The ends were cut back, 6 bases at V and 4 bases at J, with 10 bases in the middle. CDR3 size: 13 residues. The CDR3 nucleotides are TGTGCCAGCAGACCAGGCGGAAATCAGCCCCAGCATTTT. It yields the protein CASRPGGNQPQHF.

The rearrangement links TRBV30 to TRBJ2-2, with D possibly TRBD1 on 5 matching bases. Between the trimmed V and J ends, which lost 4 bases and 1 base, there was a span of 7 bases. Per germline, CDR1 GTSNPN and CDR2 SVGIG (reference sequence). The CDR3 sequence is 13 residues long. CDR3 bases: TGTGCCTGGACCAGGGAGAACACCGGGGAGCTGTTTTTT. Translating gives CAWTRENTGELFF.

The chain employs TRBV7-2 and TRBJ2-7, with TRBD2 matching over 10 bases. This CDR3 region has 18 residues. Germline V CDR1 and CDR2: SGHTA, FQGNSA. Trimming took 3 bases from V and 4 from J; bases not matched to a gene: 15. This chain's CDR3 is CASSFNLAGALTDYEQYF. CDR3 coding DNA: TGTGCCAGCAGCTTCAACCTAGCGGGGGCATTAACAGATTACGAGCAGTACTTC. The full variable domain, its missing parts supplied by reference TRBV7-2 and TRBJ2-7, is GAGVSQSPSNKVTEKGKDVELRCDPISGHTALYWYRQSLGQGLEFLIYFQGNSAPDKSGLPSDRFSAERTGGSVSTLTIQRTQQEDSAVYLCASSFNLAGALTDYEQYFGPGTRLTVT.

The chain joins TRBV6-6 to TRBJ1-4, with 9 nucleotides matching TRBD1. The CDR3 covers 14 residues. Germline V gene lookup returns CDR1 MNHNY and CDR2 SVGAGI (reference sequence). Losses at the gene ends were 2 bases for V and 5 bases for J; bases not matched to a gene: 0. CDR3 protein: CASSYDRGNEKLFF. The CDR3, as DNA: TGTGCCAGCAGTTACGACAGGGGGAATGAAAAACTGTTTTTT.

This clone showed up just once. The rearrangement uses TRBV27 and TRBJ2-3, with TRBD2 matching over 8 bases. There are 15 residues in the CDR3. V lost 6 bases and J lost 6; bases outside the gene matches: 11. Looked up from germline, CDR1 is MNHEY and CDR2 is SMNVEV (reference sequence). The CDR3 spells CASRGGGKSWDTQYF. CDR3 DNA sequence: TGTGCCAGCAGGGGCGGGGGGAAATCATGGGATACGCAGTATTTT.

This clone was recorded a few times. This sequence joins TRBV7-9 and TRBJ2-3; D gene unclear. Germline V CDR1 and CDR2: SEHNR, FQNEAQ (reference sequence). This CDR3 is built from 14 residues. V gave up 3 bases and J gave up 5 bases, with 12 bases separating them. The CDR3 DNA reads TGTGCCAGCAGCTTCCCTTTGACCGGAGATACGCAGTATTTT. Translated, it gives CASSFPLTGDTQYF.

J is TRBJ1-1 and V is TRBV23-1; no definite D call. TRBV23-1 is noted as an ORF with a role that remains uncertain. The V and J ends lost 6 bases and 0 bases respectively, with 32 bases between them. This CDR3 is built from 21 residues. CDR3 sequence reads: CASRIRHGPLGSYTMNTEAFF. DNA of the CDR3: TGCGCCAGCAGAATAAGACACGGGCCTCTCGGCTCCTACACAATGAACACTGAAGCTTTCTTT.

The genes are TRBV5-6 and TRBJ2-5; weak D call: TRBD2 (6 bases). CDR1 is SGHDT and CDR2 is YYEEEE in the germline V gene. The CDR3 spans 13 residues. The ends were cut back, 0 bases at V and 4 bases at J, with 7 bases in the middle. Here the CDR3 reads CASSLEGGETQYF. Here the CDR3 DNA reads TGTGCCAGCAGCTTGGAGGGAGGAGAGACCCAGTACTTC.

The rearrangement uses TRBV30 and TRBJ2-5, with no clear D. The CDR3 is made up of 11 amino acids. Germline V gene lookup returns CDR1 GTSNPN and CDR2 SVGIG (reference sequence). With 2 bases removed from V and 3 bases from J, the gap between germline ends came to 4 bases. CDR3 in amino acids: CAWSTKETQYF. The CDR3 nucleotides are TGTGCCTGGAGTACGAAAGAGACCCAGTACTTC.

The chain combines TRBV15 with TRBJ1-1; a weak D match, TRBD1 (6 bases). Trimming left V 3 bases short and J 8 bases short, with 16 bases between. The CDR3 consists of 14 residues. Germline V gene data show CDR1 as LNHNV and CDR2 as YYDKDF (reference sequence). This CDR3 is CATSSRTAKREAFF. CDR3 DNA sequence: TGTGCCACCAGCAGCCGGACAGCTAAACGGGAAGCTTTCTTT.

V and J are TRBV9 and TRBJ1-2; D might be TRBD1 (5 bases). The V gene's germline CDR1 is SGDLS and CDR2 YYNGEE. Trimming removed 2 bases at V and 7 bases at J, with 18 bases between. The CDR3 runs 15 residues. CDR3 sequence (DNA): TGTGCCAGCAGCGTGGGCAGGGCAGATTCTGGTGGCTACACCTTC. Protein sequence: CASSVGRADSGGYTF. The full variable domain, its missing parts supplied by reference TRBV9 and TRBJ1-2, is DSGVTQTPKHLITATGQRVTLRCSPRSGDLSVYWYQQSLDQGLQFLIQYYNGEERAKGNILERFSAQQFPDLHSELNLSSLELGDSALYFCASSVGRADSGGYTFGSGTRLTVV.

The chain recombines TRBV30 with TRBJ2-1; D possibly uses TRBD1 or TRBD2 (6 bases each). The CDR3 sequence is 14 residues long. Trimming removed 3 bases at V and 5 bases at J, with 14 bases between. The V gene's germline CDR1 is GTSNPN and CDR2 SVGIG (reference sequence). CDR3 protein: CAWSLVGGHNEQFF. The CDR3 DNA sequence: TGTGCCTGGAGCCTGGTCGGGGGCCACAATGAGCAGTTCTTC.

Here the CDR3 DNA reads TGCAGCGTTGTTCAGGGGAACTATGGCTACACCTTC. This sequence encodes CSVVQGNYGYTF. J is TRBJ1-2 and V is TRBV29-1, with D perhaps TRBD1 (6 bases). CDR3 length equals 12 residues. CDR1 is SQVTM and CDR2 is ANQGSEA in the germline V gene. V was shortened by 4 bases and J by 2 bases, with 8 bases between the two germline ends.